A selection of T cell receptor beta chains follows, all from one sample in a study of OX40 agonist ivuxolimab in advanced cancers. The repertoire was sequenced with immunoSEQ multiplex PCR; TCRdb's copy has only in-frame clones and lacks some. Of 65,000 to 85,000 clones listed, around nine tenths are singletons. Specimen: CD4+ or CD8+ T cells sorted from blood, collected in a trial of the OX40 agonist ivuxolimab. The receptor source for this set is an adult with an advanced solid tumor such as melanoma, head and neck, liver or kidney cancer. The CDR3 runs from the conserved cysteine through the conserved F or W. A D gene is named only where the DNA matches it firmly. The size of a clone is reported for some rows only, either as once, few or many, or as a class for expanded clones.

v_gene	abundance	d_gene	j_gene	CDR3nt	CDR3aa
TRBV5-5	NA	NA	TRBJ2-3	TGTGCCAGCAGCTTGGATCTTGTCGGCCACACAGATACGCAGTATTTT	CASSLDLVGHTDTQYF
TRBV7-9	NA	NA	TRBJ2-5	TGTGCCAGCAGCCGGGGACAACGAGAAGAGACCCAGTACTTC	CASSRGQREETQYF
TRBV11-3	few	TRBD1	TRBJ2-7	TGTGCCAGCAGCGCCAGGGACAGGGGGGCCGAGCAGTACTTC	CASSARDRGAEQYF
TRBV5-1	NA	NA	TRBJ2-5	TGCGCCAGCAGCTTCCAAGAGACCCAGTACTTC	CASSFQETQYF
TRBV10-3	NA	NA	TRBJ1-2	TGTGCCATCAGGACAGGAACCATACCATTAGCTAACTATGGCTACACCTTC	CAIRTGTIPLANYGYTF
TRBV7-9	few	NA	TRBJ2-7	TGTGCCAGCAGCTTGGGGGCATACGAGCAGTACTTC	CASSLGAYEQYF
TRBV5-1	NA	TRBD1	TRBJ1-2	TGCGCCAGCAGCCCGGGAGCAGGGGGGGAAGGCTACACCTTC	CASSPGAGGEGYTF
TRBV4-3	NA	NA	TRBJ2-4	TGCGCCAGCAGCCAAGACCCTTCCAGGAGCACGCTAGCCAAAAACATTCAGTACTTC	CASSQDPSRSTLAKNIQYF
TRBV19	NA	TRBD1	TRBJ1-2	TGTGCCTGCGGGACAGGGATTGGCTACACCTTC	CACGTGIGYTF
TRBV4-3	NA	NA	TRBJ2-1	TGCGCCAGCAGCCAAGATTGGGGGGAGCAGTTCTTC	CASSQDWGEQFF
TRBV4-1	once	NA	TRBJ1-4	TGCGCCAGCAGCCAAGGGGGCAGGATTCGAGCTAATGAAAAACTGTTTTTT	CASSQGGRIRANEKLFF
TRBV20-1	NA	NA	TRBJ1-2	TGCAGTGCTAGCCGGCGTGGCTACACCTTC	CSASRRGYTF
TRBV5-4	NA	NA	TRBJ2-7	TGTGCCAGCAGCCGAGAGCCGGACAAGGCCTACGAGCAGTACTTC	CASSREPDKAYEQYF
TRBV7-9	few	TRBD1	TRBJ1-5	TGTGCCAGCACCCCGGACAGGGAGGATCAGCCCCAGCATTTT	CASTPDREDQPQHF
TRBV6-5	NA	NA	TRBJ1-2	TGTGCCAGCAGTTACGACAGTAACTATGGCTACACCTTC	CASSYDSNYGYTF
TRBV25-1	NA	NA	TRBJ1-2	TGTGCCAGCAGTGAATGGCAGGGAGCGGTGTCGATGAGTGGCTACACCTTC	CASSEWQGAVSMSGYTF